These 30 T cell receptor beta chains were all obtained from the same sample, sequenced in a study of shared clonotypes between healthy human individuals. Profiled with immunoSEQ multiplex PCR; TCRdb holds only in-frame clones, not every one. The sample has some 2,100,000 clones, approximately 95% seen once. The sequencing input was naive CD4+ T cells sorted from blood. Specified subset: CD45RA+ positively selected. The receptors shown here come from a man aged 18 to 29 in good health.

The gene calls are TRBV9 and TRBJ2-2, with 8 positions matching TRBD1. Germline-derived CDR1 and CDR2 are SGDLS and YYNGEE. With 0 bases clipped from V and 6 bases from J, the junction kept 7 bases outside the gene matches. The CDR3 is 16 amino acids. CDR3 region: CASSVDVGTGAGELFF. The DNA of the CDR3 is TGTGCCAGCAGCGTAGACGTGGGGACAGGAGCCGGGGAGCTGTTTTTT.

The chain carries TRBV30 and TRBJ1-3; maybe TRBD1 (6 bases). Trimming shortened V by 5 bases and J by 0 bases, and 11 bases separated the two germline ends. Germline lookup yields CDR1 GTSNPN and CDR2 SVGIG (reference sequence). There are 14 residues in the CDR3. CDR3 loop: CAWYDRSSGNTIYF. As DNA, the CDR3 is TGTGCCTGGTACGACAGGTCCTCTGGAAACACCATATATTTT.

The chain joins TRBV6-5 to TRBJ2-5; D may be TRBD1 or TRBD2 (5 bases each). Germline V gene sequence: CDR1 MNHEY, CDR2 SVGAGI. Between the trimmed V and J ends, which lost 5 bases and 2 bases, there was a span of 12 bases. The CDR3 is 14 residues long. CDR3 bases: TGTGCCAGCAGTCACGGGGCAGGGCAAGAGACCCAGTACTTC. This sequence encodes CASSHGAGQETQYF.

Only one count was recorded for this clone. The CDR3 DNA reads TGTGCCAGCTCACCGACAGGGCCCATGTACGAGCAGTACTTC. As protein: CASSPTGPMYEQYF. This sequence joins TRBV18 and TRBJ2-7; 7 nucleotides agree with TRBD1. Germline V gives CDR1 KGHSH, CDR2 LQKENI. This CDR3 comprises 14 residues. V was clipped by 3 bases and J by 4 bases; unmatched bases: 6.

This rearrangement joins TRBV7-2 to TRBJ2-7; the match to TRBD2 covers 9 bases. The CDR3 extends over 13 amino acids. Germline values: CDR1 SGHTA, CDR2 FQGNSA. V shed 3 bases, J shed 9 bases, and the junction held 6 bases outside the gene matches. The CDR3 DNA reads TGTGCCAGCAGCTTCCCTAGCGGGAATAGGCAGTACTTC. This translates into CASSFPSGNRQYF.

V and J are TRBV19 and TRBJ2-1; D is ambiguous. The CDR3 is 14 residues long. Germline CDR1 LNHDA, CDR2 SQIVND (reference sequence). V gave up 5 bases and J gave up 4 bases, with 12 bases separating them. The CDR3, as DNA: TGTGCCAGTAGTTGGGGATTGGGATACAATGAGCAGTTCTTC. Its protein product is CASSWGLGYNEQFF. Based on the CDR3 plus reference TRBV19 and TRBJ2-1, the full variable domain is DGGITQSPKYLFRKEGQNVTLSCEQNLNHDAMYWYRQDPGQGLRLIYYSQIVNDFQKGDIAEGYSVSREKKESFPLTVTSAQKNPTAFYLCASSWGLGYNEQFFGPGTRLTVL.

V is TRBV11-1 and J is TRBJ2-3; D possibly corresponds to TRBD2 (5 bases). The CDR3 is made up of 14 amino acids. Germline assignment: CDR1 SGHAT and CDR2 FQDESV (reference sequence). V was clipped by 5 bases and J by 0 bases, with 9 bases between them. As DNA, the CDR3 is TGTGCCAGCAGCCAACGGACTAGCACAGATACGCAGTATTTT. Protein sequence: CASSQRTSTDTQYF.

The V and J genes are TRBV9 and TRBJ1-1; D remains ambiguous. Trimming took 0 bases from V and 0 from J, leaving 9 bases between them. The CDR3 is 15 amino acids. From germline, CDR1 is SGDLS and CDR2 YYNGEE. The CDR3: CASSVGGSMNTEAFF. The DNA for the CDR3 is TGTGCCAGCAGCGTAGGAGGGAGCATGAACACTGAAGCTTTCTTT.

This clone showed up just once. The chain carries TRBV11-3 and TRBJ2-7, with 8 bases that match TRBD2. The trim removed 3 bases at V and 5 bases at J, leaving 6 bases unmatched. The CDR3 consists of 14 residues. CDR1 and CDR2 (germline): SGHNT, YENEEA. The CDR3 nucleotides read TGTGCCAGCAGCTTTAGGCTAGCGGGTGACGAGCAGTACTTC. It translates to CASSFRLAGDEQYF.

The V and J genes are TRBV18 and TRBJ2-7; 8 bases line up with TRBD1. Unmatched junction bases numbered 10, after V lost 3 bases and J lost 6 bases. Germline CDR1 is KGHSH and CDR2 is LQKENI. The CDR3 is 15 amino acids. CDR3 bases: TGTGCCAGCTCACCCCCCGCAGGGGGCGGAGGCGAGCAGTACTTC. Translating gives CASSPPAGGGGEQYF.

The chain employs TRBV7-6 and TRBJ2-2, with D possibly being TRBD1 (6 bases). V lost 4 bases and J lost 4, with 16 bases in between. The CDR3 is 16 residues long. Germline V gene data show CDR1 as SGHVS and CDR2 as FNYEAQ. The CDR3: CASSSATGLTTGELFF. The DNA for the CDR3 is TGTGCCAGCAGCTCTGCGACAGGACTGACCACCGGGGAGCTGTTTTTT.

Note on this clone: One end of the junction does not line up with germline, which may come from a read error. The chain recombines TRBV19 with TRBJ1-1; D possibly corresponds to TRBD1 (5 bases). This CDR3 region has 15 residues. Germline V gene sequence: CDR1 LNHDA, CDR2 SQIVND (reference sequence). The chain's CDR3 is CASRGAGNVNTEAFF. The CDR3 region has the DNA TGTGCCAGTCGCGGGGCAGGGAACGTGAATACTGAAGCTTTCTTT.

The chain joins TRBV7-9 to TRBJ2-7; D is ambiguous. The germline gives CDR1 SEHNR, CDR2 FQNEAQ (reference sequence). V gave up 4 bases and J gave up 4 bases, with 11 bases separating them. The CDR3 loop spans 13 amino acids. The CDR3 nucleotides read TGTGCCAGCAGCTACCGTCTCGGATACGAGCAGTACTTC. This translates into CASSYRLGYEQYF.

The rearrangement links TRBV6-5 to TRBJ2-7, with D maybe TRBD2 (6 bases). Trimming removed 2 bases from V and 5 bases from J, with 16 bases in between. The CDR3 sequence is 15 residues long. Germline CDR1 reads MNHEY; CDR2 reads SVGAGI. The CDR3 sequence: CASSYLGTPNNEQYF. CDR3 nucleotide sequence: TGTGCCAGCAGTTACCTAGGGACTCCCAACAACGAGCAGTACTTC.

The CDR3: CASGEMESQPQHF. The CDR3, as DNA: TGTGCCAGCGGAGAGATGGAGTCGCAGCCCCAGCATTTT. The chain joins TRBV2 to TRBJ1-5; D gene uncertain. This CDR3 comprises 13 residues. V lost 8 bases and J 7 bases, leaving 15 bases between the germline ends. From germline, CDR1 is SNHLY and CDR2 FYNNEI.

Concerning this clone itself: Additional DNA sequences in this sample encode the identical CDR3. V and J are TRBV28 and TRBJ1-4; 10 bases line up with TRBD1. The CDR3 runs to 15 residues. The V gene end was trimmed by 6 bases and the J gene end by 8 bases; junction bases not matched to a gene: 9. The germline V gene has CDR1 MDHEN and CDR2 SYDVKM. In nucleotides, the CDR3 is TGTGCCAGCAGCCCCCCGGGACAGGGGAACGAAAAACTGTTTTTT. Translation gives CASSPPGQGNEKLFF.

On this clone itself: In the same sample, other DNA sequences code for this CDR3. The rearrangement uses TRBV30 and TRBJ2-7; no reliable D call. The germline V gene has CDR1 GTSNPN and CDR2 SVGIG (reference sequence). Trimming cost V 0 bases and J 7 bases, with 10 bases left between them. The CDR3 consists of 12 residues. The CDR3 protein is CAWSVQGREQYF. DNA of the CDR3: TGTGCCTGGAGTGTACAAGGGCGTGAGCAGTACTTC.

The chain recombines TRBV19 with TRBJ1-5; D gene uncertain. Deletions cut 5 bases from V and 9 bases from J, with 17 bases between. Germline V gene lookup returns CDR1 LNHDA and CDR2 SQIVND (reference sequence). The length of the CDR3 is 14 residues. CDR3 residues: CASSPGVRALPQHF. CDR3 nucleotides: TGTGCCAGTAGTCCGGGTGTGCGGGCGCTGCCCCAGCATTTT.

The CDR3: CASGLNGATFGEQYF. The CDR3 coding sequence is TGTGCTAGTGGTTTGAACGGGGCCACCTTCGGGGAGCAGTACTTC. The chain carries TRBV12-5 and TRBJ2-7, with D perhaps being TRBD1 or TRBD2 (5 bases each). Trimming took off 2 bases at V and 7 bases at J, with 18 bases between the two ends. The CDR3 has 15 residues. Germline V CDR1 and CDR2: LGHNT, FRNRAP.

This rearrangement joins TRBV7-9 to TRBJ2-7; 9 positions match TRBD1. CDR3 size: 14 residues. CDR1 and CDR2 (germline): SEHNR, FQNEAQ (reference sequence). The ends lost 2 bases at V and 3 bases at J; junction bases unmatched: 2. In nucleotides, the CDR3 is TGTGCCAGCAGCTTACGGGACAGGGTCTACGAGCAGTACTTC. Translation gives CASSLRDRVYEQYF.

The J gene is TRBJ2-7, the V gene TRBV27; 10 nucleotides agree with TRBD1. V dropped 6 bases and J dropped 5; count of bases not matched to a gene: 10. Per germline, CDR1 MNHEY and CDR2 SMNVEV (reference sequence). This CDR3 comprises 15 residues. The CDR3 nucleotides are TGTGCCAGCAGCGAAGCGGGACAGGGGTCCCACGAGCAGTACTTC. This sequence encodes CASSEAGQGSHEQYF.

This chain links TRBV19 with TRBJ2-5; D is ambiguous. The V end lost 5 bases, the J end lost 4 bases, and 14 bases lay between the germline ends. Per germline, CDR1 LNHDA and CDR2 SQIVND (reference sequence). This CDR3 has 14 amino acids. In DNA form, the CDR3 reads TGTGCCAGTAGTCCGACATTTAAGGGAGAGACCCAGTACTTC. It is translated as CASSPTFKGETQYF.

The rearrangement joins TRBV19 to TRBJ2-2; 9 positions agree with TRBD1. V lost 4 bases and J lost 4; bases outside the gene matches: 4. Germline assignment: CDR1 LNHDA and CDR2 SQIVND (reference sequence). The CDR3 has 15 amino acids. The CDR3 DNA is TGTGCCAGTAGTACCACAGGGGGCCTCACCGGGGAGCTGTTTTTT. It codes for CASSTTGGLTGELFF.

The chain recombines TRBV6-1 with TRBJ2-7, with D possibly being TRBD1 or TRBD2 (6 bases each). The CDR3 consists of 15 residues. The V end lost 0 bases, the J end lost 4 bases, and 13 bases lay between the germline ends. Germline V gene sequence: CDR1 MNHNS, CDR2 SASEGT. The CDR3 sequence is CASSEAGGVGYEQYF. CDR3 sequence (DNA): TGTGCCAGCAGTGAAGCGGGGGGCGTGGGGTACGAGCAGTACTTC.

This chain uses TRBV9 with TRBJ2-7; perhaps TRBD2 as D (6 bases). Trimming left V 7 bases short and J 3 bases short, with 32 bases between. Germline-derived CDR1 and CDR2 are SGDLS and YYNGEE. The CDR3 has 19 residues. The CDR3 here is CASVPRDSPWGQECYEQYF. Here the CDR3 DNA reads TGTGCCAGCGTACCCCGGGACTCTCCGTGGGGCCAAGAGTGCTACGAGCAGTACTTC.

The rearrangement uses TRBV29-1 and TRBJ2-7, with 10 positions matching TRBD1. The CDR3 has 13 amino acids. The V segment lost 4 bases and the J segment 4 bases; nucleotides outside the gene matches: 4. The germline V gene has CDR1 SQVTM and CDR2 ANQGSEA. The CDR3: CSVGGQGKYEQYF. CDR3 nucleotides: TGCAGCGTTGGGGGACAGGGGAAGTACGAGCAGTACTTC.

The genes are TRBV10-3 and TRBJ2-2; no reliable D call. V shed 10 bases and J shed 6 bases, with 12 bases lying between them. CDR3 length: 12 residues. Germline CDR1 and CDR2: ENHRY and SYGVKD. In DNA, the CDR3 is TGTGCCACCCGAAGAAGCGCCGGGGAGCTGTTTTTT. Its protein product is CATRRSAGELFF.

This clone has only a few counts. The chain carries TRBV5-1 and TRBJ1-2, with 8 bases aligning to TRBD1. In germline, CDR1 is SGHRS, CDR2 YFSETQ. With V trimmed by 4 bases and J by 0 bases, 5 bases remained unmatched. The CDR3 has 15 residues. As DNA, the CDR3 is TGCGCCAGCAGCCCGACAGGGGAAGCTAACTATGGCTACACCTTC. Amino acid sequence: CASSPTGEANYGYTF.

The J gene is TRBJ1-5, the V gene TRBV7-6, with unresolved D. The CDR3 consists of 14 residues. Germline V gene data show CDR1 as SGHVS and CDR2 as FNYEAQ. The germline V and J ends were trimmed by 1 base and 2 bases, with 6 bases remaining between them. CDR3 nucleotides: TGTGCCAGCAGCTTAGGGGTTGGCAATCAGCCCCAGCATTTT. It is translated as CASSLGVGNQPQHF.

The CDR3 here is CASGKGTGANVLTF. The CDR3 DNA follows: TGTGCCAGCGGCAAGGGGACTGGGGCCAACGTCCTGACTTTC. The V and J genes are TRBV18 and TRBJ2-6; tentatively, D is TRBD1 (5 bases). Between the trimmed V and J ends, which lost 8 bases and 2 bases, there was a span of 10 bases. The CDR3 consists of 14 residues. Germline CDR1 and CDR2: KGHSH and LQKENI.